This T cell receptor beta chain was captured by sequencing in a study of T cells expressing NK-cell markers. Study-level points and caveats: In a few donors, dominant clonotypes made up about 25-60.1% of CD3+CD56-NKG2C+ cells.

5'RACE template switching with UMIs generated TCR beta cDNA. Using the 5' RACE reads, TCRdb records one entry per CDR3 protein without DNA. This repertoire includes roughly 350,000 distinct CDR3 sequences. The CDR3 contains 19 residues. A word on this clonotype: Its antigen is still unknown.

Material for sequencing was blood T cells: a sorted CD56 or NKG2C T cell subset, CD4+ or CD8+ T cells, or bulk PBMC T cells (not recorded which). The receptor comes from a man aged 18-75 years in good health. V is TRBV21-1 and J is TRBJ2-1; the D call from TCRdb, TRBD2, cannot be confirmed without DNA. TRBV21-1 constitutes a pseudogene. CDR3 residues: CASSNRGREGGASYNEQFF.